This paragraph reports one TCR beta chain. Germline and junction disagree at one end, which may indicate a read error. The researchers produced TCR beta cDNA from around 0.5 ug total RNA with a constant-region primer. Sequencing libraries for TCR beta derived from three nested multiplex PCR rounds that used slightly modified ARM-PCR. Running 9 to 11 cycles apiece, the first two PCR rounds relied on TRBV1-TRBV30 forward primers together with a C-beta reverse primer. TCRdb reanalysed the multiplex PCR reads using MiXCR and keeps one entry per CDR3 protein. The sample has nearly 200,000 distinct CDR3 sequences, 65% seen once; the top ten hold around 7.1%. Germline assignment: CDR1 SQVTM and CDR2 ANQGSEA. The CDR3 is 17 amino acids. Extraction also yielded germline DNA, while blood RNA was obtained from unsorted whole blood. Patients had chronic HBV infection and were treatment-naive. The sample is drawn from a study of tumor-infiltrating lymphocytes in primary liver carcinoma. Background on the study: Resection treated the patients' primary liver carcinoma. Yields of productive TCRbeta reads ranged from roughly 3.5 to 7.13 million per sample and were similar across tissue types. There were tumors of stage T1-T3 N0M0, each 4.2 to 10 cm across.

The receptor comes from a woman aged 55-75 years with primary liver carcinoma and hepatitis B virus infection. The V gene is TRBV29-1, the J gene TRBJ2-1; D ambiguous. Sequenced sample: peripheral blood. This CDR3 reads CSVVGRAPPFSYNEQFF. CDR3 sequence (DNA): TGCAGTGTTGTGGGCCGGGCCCCTCCCTTCTCCTACAATGAGCAGTTCTTC.